This entry describes one T cell receptor beta chain. Its antigen is unidentified. Treatment reported: approximately 9-day PBMC culture with coronavirus spike peptide pools or control peptides (ViraFEST assay). The Oncomine TCR Beta short-read assay was applied to DNA of cultured CD4+ T cells. One entry per CDR3 protein results from TCRdb running MiXCR on the PCR reads. This sample has fewer than 20,000 distinct CDR3 sequences, with roughly two fifths found just once. This record belongs to a study of vaccination and CD4 T cells after COVID-19. Germline V gene data show CDR1 as MNHNS and CDR2 as SASEGT. Trimming removed 1 base at V and 2 bases at J, with 9 bases between. The CDR3 loop spans 15 amino acids.

The starting material was CD4+ T cells from blood, cultured in vitro, obtained after SARS-CoV-2 vaccination. This receptor was obtained from a human donor who had recovered from COVID-19. The J gene is TRBJ2-1, the V gene TRBV6-1; no clear D. The CDR3 region is CASSEDRRAYNEQFF. CDR3 bases: TGTGCCAGCAGTGAAGATCGCCGCGCCTACAATGAGCAGTTCTTC.